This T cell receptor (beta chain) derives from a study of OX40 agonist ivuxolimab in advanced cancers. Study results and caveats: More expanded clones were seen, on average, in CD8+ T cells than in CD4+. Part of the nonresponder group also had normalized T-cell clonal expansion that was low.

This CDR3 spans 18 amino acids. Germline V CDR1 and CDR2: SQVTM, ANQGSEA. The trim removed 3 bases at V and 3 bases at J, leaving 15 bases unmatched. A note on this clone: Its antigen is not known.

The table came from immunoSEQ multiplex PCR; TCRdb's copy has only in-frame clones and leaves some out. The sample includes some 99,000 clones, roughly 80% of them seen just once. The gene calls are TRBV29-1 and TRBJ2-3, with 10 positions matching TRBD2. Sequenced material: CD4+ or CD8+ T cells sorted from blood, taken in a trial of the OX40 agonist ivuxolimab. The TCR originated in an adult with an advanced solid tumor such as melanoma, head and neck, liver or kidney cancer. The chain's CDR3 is CSVEDRLIAGGMTDTQYF. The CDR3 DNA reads TGCAGCGTTGAGGACAGGTTAATAGCGGGAGGAATGACAGATACGCAGTATTTT.